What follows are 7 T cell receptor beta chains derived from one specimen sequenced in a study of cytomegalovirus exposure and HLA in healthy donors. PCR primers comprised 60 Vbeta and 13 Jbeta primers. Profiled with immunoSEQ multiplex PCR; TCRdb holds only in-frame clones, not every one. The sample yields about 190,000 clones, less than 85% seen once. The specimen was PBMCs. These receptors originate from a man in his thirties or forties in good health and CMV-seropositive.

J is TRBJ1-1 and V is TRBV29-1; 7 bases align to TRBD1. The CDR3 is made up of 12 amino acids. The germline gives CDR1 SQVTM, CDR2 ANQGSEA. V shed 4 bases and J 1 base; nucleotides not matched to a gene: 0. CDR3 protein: CSVGTGNTEAFF. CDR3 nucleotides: TGCAGCGTTGGGACAGGGAACACTGAAGCTTTCTTT.

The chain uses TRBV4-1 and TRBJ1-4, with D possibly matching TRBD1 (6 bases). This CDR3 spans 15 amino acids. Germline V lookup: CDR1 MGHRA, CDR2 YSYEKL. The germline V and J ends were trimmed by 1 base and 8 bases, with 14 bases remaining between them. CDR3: CASSQGGGPSEKLFF. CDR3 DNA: TGCGCCAGCAGCCAAGGGGGGGGGCCCTCGGAAAAACTGTTTTTT.

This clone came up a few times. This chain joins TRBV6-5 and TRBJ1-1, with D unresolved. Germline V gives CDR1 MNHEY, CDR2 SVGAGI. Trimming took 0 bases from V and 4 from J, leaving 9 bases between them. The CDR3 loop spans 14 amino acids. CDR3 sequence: CASSYSLVSTEAFF. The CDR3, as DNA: TGTGCCAGCAGTTACTCGCTAGTCAGCACTGAAGCTTTCTTT.

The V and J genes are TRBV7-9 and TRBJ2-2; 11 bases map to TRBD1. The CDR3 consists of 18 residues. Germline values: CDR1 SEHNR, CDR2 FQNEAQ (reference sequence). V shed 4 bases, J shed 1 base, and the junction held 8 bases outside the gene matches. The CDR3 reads CASSSLQGTGGNTGELFF. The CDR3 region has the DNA TGTGCCAGCAGCTCCCTGCAGGGGACAGGGGGGAACACCGGGGAGCTGTTTTTT.

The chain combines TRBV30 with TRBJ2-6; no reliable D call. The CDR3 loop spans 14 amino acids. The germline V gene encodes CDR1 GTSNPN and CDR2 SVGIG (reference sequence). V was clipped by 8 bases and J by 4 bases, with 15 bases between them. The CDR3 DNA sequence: TGTGCCCGGACCAACACCTTGGGGGCCAACGTCCTGACTTTC. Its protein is CARTNTLGANVLTF.

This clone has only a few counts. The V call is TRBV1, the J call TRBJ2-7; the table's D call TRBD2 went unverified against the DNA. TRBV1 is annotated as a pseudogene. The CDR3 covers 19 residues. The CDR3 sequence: CTSSQFSGLAGSTSYEQYF. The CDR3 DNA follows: TGCACCAGCAGCCAATTTTCCGGACTAGCGGGATCGACGTCCTACGAGCAGTACTTC.

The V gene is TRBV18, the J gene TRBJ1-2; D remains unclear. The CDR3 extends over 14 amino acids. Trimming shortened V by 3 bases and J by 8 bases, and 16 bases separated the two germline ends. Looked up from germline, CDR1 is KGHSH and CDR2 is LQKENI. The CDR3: CASSPPGGIAGYTF. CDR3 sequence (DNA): TGTGCCAGCTCACCTCCCGGAGGGATAGCCGGCTACACCTTC.